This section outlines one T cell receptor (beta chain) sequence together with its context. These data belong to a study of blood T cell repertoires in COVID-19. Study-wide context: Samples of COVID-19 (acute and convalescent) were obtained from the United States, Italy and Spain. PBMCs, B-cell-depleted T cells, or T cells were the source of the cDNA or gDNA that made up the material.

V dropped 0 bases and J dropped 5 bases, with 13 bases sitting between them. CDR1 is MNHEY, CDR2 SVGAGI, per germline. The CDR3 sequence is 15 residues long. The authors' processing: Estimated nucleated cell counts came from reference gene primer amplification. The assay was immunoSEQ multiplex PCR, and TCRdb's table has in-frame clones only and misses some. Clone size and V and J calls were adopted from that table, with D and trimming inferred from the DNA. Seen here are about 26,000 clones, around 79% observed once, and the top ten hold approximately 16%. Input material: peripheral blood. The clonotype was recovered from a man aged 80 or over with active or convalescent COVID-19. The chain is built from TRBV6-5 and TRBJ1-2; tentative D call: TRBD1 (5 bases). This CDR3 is CASSYSSGPLYGYTF. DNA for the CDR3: TGTGCCAGCAGTTACTCGTCAGGGCCCCTTTATGGCTACACCTTC.